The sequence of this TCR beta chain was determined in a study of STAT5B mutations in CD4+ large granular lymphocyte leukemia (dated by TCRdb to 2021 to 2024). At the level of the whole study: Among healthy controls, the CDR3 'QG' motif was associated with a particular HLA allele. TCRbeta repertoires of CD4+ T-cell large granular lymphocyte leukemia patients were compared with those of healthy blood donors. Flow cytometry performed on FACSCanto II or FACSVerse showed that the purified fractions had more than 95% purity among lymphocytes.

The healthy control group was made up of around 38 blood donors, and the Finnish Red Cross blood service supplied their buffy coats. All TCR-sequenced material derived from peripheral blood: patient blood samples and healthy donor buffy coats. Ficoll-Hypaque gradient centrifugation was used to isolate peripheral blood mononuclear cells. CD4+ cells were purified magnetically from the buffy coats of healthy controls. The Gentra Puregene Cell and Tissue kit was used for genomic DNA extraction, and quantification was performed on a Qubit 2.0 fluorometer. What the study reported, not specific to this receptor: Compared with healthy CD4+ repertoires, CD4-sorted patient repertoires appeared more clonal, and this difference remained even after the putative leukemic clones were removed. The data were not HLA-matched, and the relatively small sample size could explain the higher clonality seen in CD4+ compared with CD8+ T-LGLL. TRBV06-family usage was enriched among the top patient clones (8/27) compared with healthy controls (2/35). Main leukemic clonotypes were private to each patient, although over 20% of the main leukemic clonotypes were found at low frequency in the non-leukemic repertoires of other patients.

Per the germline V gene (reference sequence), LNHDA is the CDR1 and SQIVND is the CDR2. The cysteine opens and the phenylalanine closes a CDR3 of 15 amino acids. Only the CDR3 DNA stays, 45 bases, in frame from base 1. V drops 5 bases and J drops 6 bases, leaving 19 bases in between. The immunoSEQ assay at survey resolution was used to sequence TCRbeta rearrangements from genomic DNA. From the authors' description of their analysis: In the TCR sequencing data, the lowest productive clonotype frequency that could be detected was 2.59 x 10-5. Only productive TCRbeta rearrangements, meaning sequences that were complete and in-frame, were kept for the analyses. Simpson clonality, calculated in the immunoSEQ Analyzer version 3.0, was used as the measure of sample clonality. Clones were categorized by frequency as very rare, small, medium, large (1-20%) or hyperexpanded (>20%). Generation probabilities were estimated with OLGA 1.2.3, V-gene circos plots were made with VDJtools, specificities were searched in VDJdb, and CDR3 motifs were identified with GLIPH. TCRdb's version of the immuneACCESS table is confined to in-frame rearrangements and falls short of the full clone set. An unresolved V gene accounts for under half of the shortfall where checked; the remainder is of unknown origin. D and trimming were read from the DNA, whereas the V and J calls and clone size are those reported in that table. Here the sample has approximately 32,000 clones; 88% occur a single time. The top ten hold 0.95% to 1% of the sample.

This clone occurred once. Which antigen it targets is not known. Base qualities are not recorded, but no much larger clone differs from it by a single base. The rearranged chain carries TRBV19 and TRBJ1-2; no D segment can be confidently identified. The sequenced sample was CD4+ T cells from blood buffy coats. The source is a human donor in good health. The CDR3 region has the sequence CASSQIDGFLDGYTF. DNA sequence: TGTGCCAGTAGTCAAATCGACGGTTTTCTTGATGGCTACACCTTC.